Following are 16 T cell receptor beta chains from one sample sequenced in a study of blood T cell repertoires in COVID-19. TCRdb keeps only in-frame clones here, not all; method: immunoSEQ multiplex PCR. The table has approximately 200,000 clones, 80% to 90% seen once. Sequences were obtained from peripheral blood. The receptors originated from a man aged 18 to 35 with active or convalescent COVID-19.

The chain couples TRBV7-2 to TRBJ2-7; a possible D gene is TRBD2 (6 bases). The CDR3 length is 15 residues. CDR1 and CDR2 from the germline V gene are SGHTA and FQGNSA. Trimming shortened V by 6 bases and J by 0 bases, and 15 bases separated the two germline ends. The DNA of the CDR3 is TGTGCCAGCAGTACTGGAGGGAGAGTCTCCTACGAGCAGTACTTC. This gives the protein CASSTGGRVSYEQYF.

The chain has TRBV15 and TRBJ2-7; D perhaps matches TRBD1 (6 bases). Between the trimmed V and J ends, which lost 9 bases and 1 base, there was a span of 16 bases. CDR3 length equals 14 residues. Germline lookup yields CDR1 LNHNV and CDR2 YYDKDF (reference sequence). The CDR3 DNA reads as TGTGCCACGTCCCACGGCAGGGGTTCCTACGAGCAGTACTTC. Translating gives CATSHGRGSYEQYF.

This clone was seen just once. The CDR3 nucleotides are TGCGCCAGCAGCTTGGGGAGTATTACCTACAATGAGCAGTTCTTC. Amino acids: CASSLGSITYNEQFF. The chain combines TRBV5-1 with TRBJ2-1; D is undetermined. V was cut by 0 bases and J by 2 bases, with 9 bases left in between. Germline V gene lookup returns CDR1 SGHRS and CDR2 YFSETQ. The CDR3 loop spans 15 amino acids. Drawing the rest from reference TRBV5-1 and TRBJ2-1, the complete variable domain is KAGVTQTPRYLIKTRGQQVTLSCSPISGHRSVSWYQQTPGQGLQFLFEYFSETQRNKGNFPGRFSGRQFSNSRSEMNVSTLELGDSALYLCASSLGSITYNEQFFGPGTRLTVL.

This clone came up a few times. V usage is TRBV12-5 and J usage is TRBJ1-5; TRBD1 might be the D (6 bases). Deletions cut 5 bases from V and 5 bases from J, with 16 bases between. The CDR3 loop spans 15 amino acids. Germline assignment: CDR1 LGHNT and CDR2 FRNRAP. DNA of the CDR3: TGTGCTAGTGGTCACCCCGGCAGGGGATATCAGCCCCAGCATTTT. Encoded protein: CASGHPGRGYQPQHF. The complete variable domain, with remaining parts taken from reference TRBV12-5 and TRBJ1-5, reads DARVTQTPRHKVTEMGQEVTMRCQPILGHNTVFWYRQTMMQGLELLAYFRNRAPLDDSGMPKDRFSAEMPDATLATLKIQPSEPRDSAVYFCASGHPGRGYQPQHFGDGTRLSIL.

This chain joins TRBV30 and TRBJ2-7; TRBD2 matches 7 bases. There are 11 residues in the CDR3. The germline V gene encodes CDR1 GTSNPN and CDR2 SVGIG (reference sequence). Trimming at V came to 1 base and at J to 6 bases, leaving 0 bases not matched to a gene. CDR3 residues: CAWSGGGEQYF. The CDR3 coding sequence is TGTGCCTGGAGTGGGGGGGGCGAGCAGTACTTC.

The V call is TRBV4-1, the J call TRBJ1-3, with D possibly matching TRBD1 (6 bases). CDR1 and CDR2 (germline): MGHRA, YSYEKL. V lost 0 bases and J 0 bases, leaving 12 bases between the germline ends. CDR3 size: 17 residues. The CDR3 here is CASSQDPGDYSGNTIYF. In nucleotides, the CDR3 is TGCGCCAGCAGCCAAGATCCAGGGGACTACTCTGGAAACACCATATATTTT.

The rearrangement uses TRBV28 and TRBJ2-7, with 14 nucleotides matching TRBD2. Germline V gene sequence: CDR1 MDHEN, CDR2 SYDVKM. V trimming: 2 bases; J trimming: 3 bases; junction bases outside the gene matches: 0. This CDR3 contains 15 residues. The CDR3 region is CASSLGLAGGYEQYF. DNA of the CDR3: TGTGCCAGCAGTTTAGGACTAGCGGGAGGCTACGAGCAGTACTTC.

The chain is built from TRBV7-9 and TRBJ1-3; TRBD1 agrees at 8 bases. Germline V gene sequence: CDR1 SEHNR, CDR2 FQNEAQ (reference sequence). The CDR3 loop spans 16 amino acids. The ends lost 4 bases at V and 4 bases at J; junction bases unmatched: 9. The CDR3 DNA sequence: TGTGCCAGCAGCTCTACCCAGGGGGCGCGAGGAAACACCATATATTTT. The encoded protein is CASSSTQGARGNTIYF. The variable domain in full, completed from reference TRBV7-9 and TRBJ1-3, reads DTGVSQNPRHKITKRGQNVTFRCDPISEHNRLYWYRQTLGQGPEFLTYFQNEAQLEKSRLLSDRFSAERPKGSFSTLEIQRTEQGDSAMYLCASSSTQGARGNTIYFGEGSWLTVV.

The DNA of the CDR3 is TGCGCCAGCGGCCAGGACTCTGGAAACACCATATATTTT. Translation gives CASGQDSGNTIYF. The chain recombines TRBV10-2 with TRBJ1-3; D not certain. The CDR3 is 13 amino acids. V was shortened by 8 bases and J by 0 bases, with 8 bases between the two germline ends. The germline V gene has CDR1 WSHSY and CDR2 SAAADI.

The CDR3 region is CATSRGRSYEQYF. The DNA of the CDR3 is TGTGCCACCAGCAGAGGGCGGTCCTACGAGCAGTACTTC. This chain joins TRBV15 and TRBJ2-7, with D unclear. The germline gives CDR1 LNHNV, CDR2 YYDKDF (reference sequence). The ends were cut back, 1 base at V and 1 base at J, with 5 bases in the middle. The CDR3 length is 13 residues. Looking up the rest from reference TRBV15 and TRBJ2-7 gives the full variable domain: DAMVIQNPRYQVTQFGKPVTLSCSQTLNHNVMYWYQQKSSQAPKLLFHYYDKDFNNEADTPDNFQSRRPNTSFCFLDIRSPGLGDTAMYLCATSRGRSYEQYFGPGTRLTVT.

The chain combines TRBV18 with TRBJ1-2, with unresolved D. V dropped 6 bases and J dropped 2 bases, with 16 bases sitting between them. The CDR3 has 15 amino acids. Germline CDR1 KGHSH, CDR2 LQKENI. CDR3 coding DNA: TGTGCCAGCTCCCCCCCGGGAACGAGGAACTATGGCTACACCTTC. Encoded protein: CASSPPGTRNYGYTF.

As DNA, the CDR3 is TGTGCCAGCAGCTTCAGCGGGAGGGCCTCCTACAATGAGCAGTTCTTC. It is translated as CASSFSGRASYNEQFF. V usage is TRBV7-8 and J usage is TRBJ2-1, with 10 bases lining up with TRBD2. The CDR3 is 16 amino acids. CDR1 is SGHVS and CDR2 is FQNEAQ in the germline V gene. V was clipped by 3 bases and J by 0 bases; unmatched bases: 2.

CDR3 in amino acids: CASSAAAGLAKNIQYF. The CDR3 region has the DNA TGTGCCAGCAGCGCCGCGGCAGGGTTGGCCAAAAACATTCAGTACTTC. V and J are TRBV6-4 and TRBJ2-4; D may be TRBD1 (5 bases). V lost 6 bases to trimming and J lost 1 base, with 16 bases between them. Germline V gene lookup returns CDR1 MRHNA and CDR2 SNTAGT. The CDR3 has 16 residues.

The rearrangement links TRBV14 to TRBJ2-3; 7 bases agree with TRBD2. J lost 2 bases, V lost 2 bases, and 4 bases had no gene match. The CDR3 loop spans 15 amino acids. From germline, CDR1 is SGHDN and CDR2 FVKESK. The CDR3 is CASSQRLADTDTQYF. CDR3 sequence (DNA): TGTGCCAGCAGCCAACGGCTAGCGGACACAGATACGCAGTATTTT.

This chain uses TRBV19 with TRBJ1-5, with D hard to call. Germline V CDR1 and CDR2: LNHDA, SQIVND (reference sequence). The CDR3 has 18 residues. Trimming stripped 5 bases from V and 3 bases from J, with 23 bases between. The CDR3 DNA sequence: TGTGCCAGTAGTGGTTCCGTCCCAAGGGTCGGGGACAATCAGCCCCAGCATTTT. Protein: CASSGSVPRVGDNQPQHF.

The chain joins TRBV3-1 (or the pseudogene TRBV3-2) to TRBJ1-1; D is uncertain. V was clipped by 1 base and J by 6 bases, with 6 bases between them. CDR1 and CDR2 (germline): LGHDT, YNNKEL (reference sequence). This CDR3 spans 12 amino acids. CDR3 region: CASSQAGPEAFF. CDR3 DNA: TGTGCCAGCAGCCAAGCTGGGCCTGAAGCTTTCTTT.